This T cell receptor beta chain derives from a study of blood T cell repertoires in COVID-19 (dated by TCRdb to the early 2020s). Concerning the study at large: Samples from collaborators originated in the United States, Italy and Spain and spanned both the acute and convalescent phases of COVID-19. The material from the prospective study consisted of cDNA or gDNA derived from T cells, B-cell-depleted T cells, or PBMCs. Deeply sampled blood TCRbeta repertoires from subjects exposed to, actively infected with, or recovered from COVID-19 were included in the dataset. The repertoires were released in a freely available public database intended as a resource for research on the immune response to SARS-CoV-2. The samples were drawn from two sources: the first 160 participants of the ongoing ImmuneRACE study, and fewer than 1,500 subjects contributed by 6 global collaborators. Nearly every sample came with metadata listing a de-identified subject ID, COVID-19 status, age in years and sex. Where HLA class I and class II types were available, the types were taken from metadata supplied by the sample provider, not from assay-based typing.

In the germline V gene, CDR1 corresponds to SGDLS and CDR2 to YYNGEE. V was cut back by 4 bases and J by 5 bases, leaving a gap of 19 bases between them. From the cysteine up to the phenylalanine, the CDR3 has a length of 15 residues. CDR3 DNA is the only sequence kept; it has 45 bases, read in frame from the first base. Paper-wide results and their limitations: Clinical and demographic metadata were provided uncurated, with the amount varying by source and participant.

This clone was seen a handful of times. Its antigen is unknown. Base qualities are not provided; no much larger clone lies one nucleotide away. TCRbeta CDR3 regions were amplified from genomic DNA by means of the immunoSEQ Assay, a bias-controlled multiplex PCR. In the source study's methods: Within the assay, amplification of reference gene primers was used to estimate how many nucleated cells each sample contained. To quantify the absolute abundance of each unique TCRbeta CDR3 rearrangement, sequence reads were collapsed and filtered. Productive Simpson clonality was computed per sample as the square root of Simpson's diversity index over productive rearrangements. TCRdb obtained this table from immuneACCESS and retained in-frame rearrangements with V and J assigned. These tables miss some clones; where compared with another copy, unresolved V genes account for less than half of the shortfall, and the remainder is unexplained. V, J and clone size are those of that table, while D and trimming were read from the DNA. This sample holds 190,000 or so clones; over 80% were observed only once. The biggest ten clones account for 0.9% to 0.95% of the sample.

One collaborating source in Seattle enrolled patients while the patients were actively infected and followed the patients over time throughout the course of disease. Whole blood was collected in K2EDTA tubes by collaborating institutions according to the institutions' own protocols. For TCRbeta analysis, collaborators shipped samples as frozen whole blood, isolated PBMCs, or DNA extracted from either of those sample types. This receptor was taken from a man aged 60 to 75 with COVID-19, enrolled during active disease. The chain is made from TRBV9 and TRBJ2-7; the D gene is perhaps TRBD1, on 6 matching bases. Sequencing input: peripheral blood. The encoded CDR3 is CASSPRGTSRHEQYF. The DNA reads as follows: TGTGCCAGCAGCCCGAGGGGGACATCCCGCCACGAGCAGTACTTC.